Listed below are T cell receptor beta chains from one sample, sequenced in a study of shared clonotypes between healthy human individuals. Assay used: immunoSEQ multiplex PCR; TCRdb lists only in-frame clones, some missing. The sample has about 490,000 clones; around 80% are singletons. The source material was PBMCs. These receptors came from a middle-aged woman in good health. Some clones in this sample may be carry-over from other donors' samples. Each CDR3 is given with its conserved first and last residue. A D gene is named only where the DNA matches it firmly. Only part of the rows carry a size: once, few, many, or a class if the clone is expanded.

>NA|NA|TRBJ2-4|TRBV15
CATSRDRHRSGNIQYF
TGTGCCACCAGCAGAGATCGTCACAGGTCAGGAAACATTCAGTACTTC
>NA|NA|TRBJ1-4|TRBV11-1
CASSQKGWGATNEKLFF
TGTGCCAGCAGCCAGAAGGGTTGGGGGGCAACTAATGAAAAACTGTTTTTT
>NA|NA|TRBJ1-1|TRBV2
CASTTRRENTEAFF
TGTGCCAGCACAACCAGACGGGAGAACACTGAAGCTTTCTTT
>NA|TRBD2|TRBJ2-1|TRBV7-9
CASSTTGTSIRAEQFF
TGTGCCAGCAGCACTACCGGGACTAGTATTCGCGCTGAGCAGTTCTTC
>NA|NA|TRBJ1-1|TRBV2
CASAYAEAFF
TGTGCCAGCGCGTACGCTGAAGCTTTCTTT
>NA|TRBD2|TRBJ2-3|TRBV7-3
CASSLNGGRAGDTQYF
TGTGCCAGCAGCTTAAATGGCGGGAGGGCTGGAGATACGCAGTATTTT
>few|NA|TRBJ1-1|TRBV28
CASNQSGDEAFF
TGTGCCAGCAATCAGTCGGGGGATGAAGCTTTCTTT
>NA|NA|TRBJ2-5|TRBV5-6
CASSLYRDGETQYF
TGTGCCAGCAGCTTATACAGGGATGGAGAGACCCAGTACTTC
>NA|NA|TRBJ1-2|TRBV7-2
CASSFGTRYGYTF
TGTGCCAGCAGCTTCGGGACGCGCTATGGCTACACCTTC
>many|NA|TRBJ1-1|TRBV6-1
CASSEALGGGTEAFF
TGTGCCAGCAGTGAAGCCCTGGGGGGGGGCACTGAAGCTTTCTTT
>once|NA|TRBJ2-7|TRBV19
CASTETGNEQYF
TGTGCCAGTACCGAAACGGGGAACGAGCAGTACTTC
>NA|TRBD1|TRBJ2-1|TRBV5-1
CASSPGQGWQFF
TGCGCCAGCAGCCCCGGACAGGGATGGCAGTTCTTC
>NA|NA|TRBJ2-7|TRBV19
CASSIVLGSYEQYF
TGTGCCAGTAGTATCGTTCTGGGGTCGTACGAGCAGTACTTC
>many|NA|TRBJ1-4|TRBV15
CATSRGFTEKLFF
TGTGCCACCAGCAGGGGGTTCACTGAAAAACTGTTTTTT
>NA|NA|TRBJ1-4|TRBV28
CASSPRVVVVRKLFF
TGTGCCAGCAGTCCTAGGGTGGTTGTGGTGAGAAAACTGTTTTTT
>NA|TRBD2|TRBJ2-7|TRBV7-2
CASTLAGDSYEQYF
TGTGCCAGCACCCTAGCGGGGGACTCCTACGAGCAGTACTTC
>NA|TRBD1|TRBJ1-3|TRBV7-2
CASSQGQGKTGNTIYF
TGTGCCAGCAGCCAAGGACAGGGGAAAACTGGAAACACCATATATTTT
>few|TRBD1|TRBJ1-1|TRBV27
CASSLLAGGLNTEAFF
TGTGCCAGCAGTTTATTGGCAGGGGGCCTGAACACTGAAGCTTTCTTT
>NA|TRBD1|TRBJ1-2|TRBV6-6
CASKTGTGSANYGYTF
TGTGCCAGCAAAACCGGGACAGGGTCTGCTAACTATGGCTACACCTTC
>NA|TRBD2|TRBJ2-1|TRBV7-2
CASSLGTIYNEQFF
TGTGCCAGCAGCCTCGGGACTATCTACAATGAGCAGTTCTTC
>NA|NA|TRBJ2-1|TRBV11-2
CASTLEASYNEQFF
TGTGCCAGCACCTTAGAGGCTAGCTACAATGAGCAGTTCTTC
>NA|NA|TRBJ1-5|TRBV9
CASSQQPYSNQPQHF
TGTGCCAGCAGCCAACAGCCTTATAGCAATCAGCCCCAGCATTTT
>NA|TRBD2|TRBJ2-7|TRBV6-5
CASSYSPAGGYEQYF
TGTGCCAGCAGTTACTCCCCCGCGGGAGGATACGAGCAGTACTTC
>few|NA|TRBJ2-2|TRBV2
CASSPDSPTLTGELFF
TGTGCCAGCAGTCCAGACAGCCCAACTCTCACCGGGGAGCTGTTTTTT
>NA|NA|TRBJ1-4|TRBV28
CASSSPGTQIGKLFF
TGTGCCAGCAGTTCGCCCGGGACCCAAATAGGCAAACTGTTTTTT
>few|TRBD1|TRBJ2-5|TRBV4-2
CASSQSTGGGETQYF
TGTGCCAGCAGCCAATCAACAGGGGGCGGAGAGACCCAGTACTTC
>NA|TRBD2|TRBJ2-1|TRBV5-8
CASSQGLAGGKRGYNEQFF
TGTGCCAGCAGCCAAGGACTAGCGGGAGGCAAAAGGGGCTACAATGAGCAGTTCTTC
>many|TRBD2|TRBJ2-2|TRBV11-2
CASSLDWGVAGKTGELFF
TGTGCCAGCAGCTTAGATTGGGGGGTAGCGGGAAAAACCGGGGAGCTGTTTTTT
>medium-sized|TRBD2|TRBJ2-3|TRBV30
CAWSSTGGEIITDTQYF
TGTGCCTGGAGTAGCACGGGAGGAGAGATAATCACAGATACGCAGTATTTT
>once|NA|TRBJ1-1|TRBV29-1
CSVDRESSTEAFF
TGCAGCGTTGACAGGGAGTCGAGCACTGAAGCTTTCTTT
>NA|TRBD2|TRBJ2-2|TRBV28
CASSRGRVLMNTGELFF
TGTGCCAGCAGTCGCGGGAGGGTTTTAATGAATACCGGGGAGCTGTTTTTT
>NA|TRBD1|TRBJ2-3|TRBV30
CAWTTYRDRARRDTQYF
TGTGCCTGGACAACCTACCGGGACAGGGCAAGAAGGGATACGCAGTATTTT
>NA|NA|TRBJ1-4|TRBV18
CASSPRSGMATNEKLFF
TGTGCCAGCTCACCAAGGTCAGGGATGGCAACTAATGAAAAACTGTTTTTT
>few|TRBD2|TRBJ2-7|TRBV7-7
CASSLREGVYEQYF
TGTGCTAGCAGCTTGCGGGAGGGGGTCTACGAGCAGTACTTC
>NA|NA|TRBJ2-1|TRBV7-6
CASSLALNSYNEQFF
TGTGCCAGCAGCTTAGCTCTCAACTCCTACAATGAGCAGTTCTTC
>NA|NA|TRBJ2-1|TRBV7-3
CASSLRSTSRARDPGNEQFF
TGTGCCAGCAGCTTACGGTCAACCTCTAGGGCCAGGGACCCTGGCAATGAGCAGTTCTTC
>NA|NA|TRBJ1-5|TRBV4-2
CASSRLGGGNQPQHF
TGTGCCAGCAGCCGACTCGGGGGGGGGAATCAGCCCCAGCATTTT
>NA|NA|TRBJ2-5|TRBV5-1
CASSLGVGSGPQETQYF
TGCGCCAGCAGCTTGGGGGTCGGTTCGGGGCCCCAAGAGACCCAGTACTTC
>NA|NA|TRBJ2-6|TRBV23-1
CASSERGVPSGANVLTF
TGCGCCAGCAGTGAGAGGGGAGTTCCCTCTGGGGCCAACGTCCTGACTTTC
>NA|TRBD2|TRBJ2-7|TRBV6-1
CASRSGRASYEQYF
TGTGCCAGCCGGAGCGGGAGGGCCTCCTACGAGCAGTACTTC
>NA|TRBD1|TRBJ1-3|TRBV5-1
CASSDGAGGPSGNTIYF
TGCGCCAGCAGCGACGGGGCAGGGGGTCCCTCTGGAAACACCATATATTTT
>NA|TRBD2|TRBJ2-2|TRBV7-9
CASSLFLAGGELFF
TGTGCCAGCAGCTTATTCCTAGCGGGAGGGGAGCTGTTTTTT
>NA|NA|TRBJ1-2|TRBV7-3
CASSLTGSYGYTF
TGTGCCAGCAGCTTAACAGGGAGCTATGGCTACACCTTC
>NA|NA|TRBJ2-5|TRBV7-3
CASSPPASETQYF
TGTGCCAGCAGCCCCCCAGCTTCAGAGACCCAGTACTTC
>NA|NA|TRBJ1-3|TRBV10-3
CAISSYGTPGNTIYF
TGTGCCATCAGTTCCTACGGGACACCAGGAAACACCATATATTTT